This TCR beta chain is drawn from a study of blood T cell repertoires in COVID-19. TCRdb's copy holds only in-frame clones and misses some; the assay was immunoSEQ multiplex PCR. The sample lists under 250,000 clones, around four fifths occurring once. The germline gives CDR1 SGHNT, CDR2 YYREEE (reference sequence). Trimming pared 3 bases from V and 4 bases from J, leaving 14 bases between. The length of the CDR3 is 16 residues. The chain links TRBV5-4 to TRBJ1-6, with a weak D call TRBD1 (6 bases). The sequencing input was peripheral blood. The TCR comes from a woman in her seventies with active or convalescent COVID-19. The CDR3 spells CASSSQKRGYNSPLHF. The CDR3, as DNA: TGTGCCAGCAGCTCTCAAAAGAGGGGGTATAATTCACCCCTCCACTTT.